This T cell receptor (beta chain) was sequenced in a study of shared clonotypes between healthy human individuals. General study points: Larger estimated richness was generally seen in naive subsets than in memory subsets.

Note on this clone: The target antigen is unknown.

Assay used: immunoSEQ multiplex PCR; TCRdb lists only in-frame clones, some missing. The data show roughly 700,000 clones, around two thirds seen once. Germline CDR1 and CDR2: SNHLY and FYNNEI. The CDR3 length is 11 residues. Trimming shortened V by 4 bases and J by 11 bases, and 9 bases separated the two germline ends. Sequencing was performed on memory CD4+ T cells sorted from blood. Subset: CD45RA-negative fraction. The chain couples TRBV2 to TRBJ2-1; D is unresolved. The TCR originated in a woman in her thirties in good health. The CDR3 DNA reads TGTGCCAGCAGTGCGTTAGCTAAGCAGTTCTTC. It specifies CASSALAKQFF.